The 30 T cell receptor beta chains below come from one sample, sequenced in a study of graft-versus-host responses after intestinal transplantation. Data came from immunoSEQ multiplex PCR; TCRdb stores just in-frame clones and leaves some out. The data contain about 47,000 clones, approximately 95% of them singletons. Which antigens these TCRs recognize remains unknown. The source was unstimulated CD8+ T cells sorted from spleen or lymph node cells, collected before transplant. These receptors were taken from a human donor who was the organ donor for an intestinal transplant.

The genes are TRBV13 and TRBJ2-5, with TRBD1 matching over 9 bases. From germline, CDR1 is PRHDT and CDR2 FYEKMQ (reference sequence). CDR3 length: 14 residues. After removal of 5 bases from V and 5 bases from J, the junction contained 6 bases not matched to a gene. CDR3 DNA sequence: TGTGCCAGCAGCACGCGGACAGGGGAGGAGACCCAGTACTTC. Its translation: CASSTRTGEETQYF.

The gene calls are TRBV6-1 and TRBJ2-2, with 9 bases lining up with TRBD1. CDR3 length: 16 amino acids. V was pared by 6 bases and J by 6 bases, with 11 bases of the junction left unmatched. The germline gives CDR1 MNHNS, CDR2 SASEGT. The CDR3 reads CASREPGQGVAGELFF. The CDR3 DNA sequence: TGTGCCAGCAGAGAACCGGGACAGGGTGTTGCCGGGGAGCTGTTTTTT.

CDR3 sequence reads: CSARVVGEQYF. The CDR3 nucleotides read TGCAGTGCTAGAGTGGTGGGCGAGCAGTACTTC. The J gene is TRBJ2-7, the V gene TRBV20-1; no firm D call. The CDR3 is made up of 11 amino acids. CDR1 and CDR2 from the germline V gene are DFQATT and SNEGSKA (reference sequence). V was cut by 1 base and J by 6 bases, with 7 bases left in between.

This rearrangement joins TRBV9 to TRBJ2-7, with a tentative D call TRBD1 (5 bases). The CDR3 sequence is 14 residues long. V was clipped by 0 bases and J by 3 bases, with 10 bases between them. Germline values: CDR1 SGDLS, CDR2 YYNGEE. The CDR3 loop is CASSVGTGRYEQYF. The CDR3 DNA reads TGTGCCAGCAGCGTAGGTACAGGACGCTACGAGCAGTACTTC.

The CDR3 nucleotides are TGTGCCAGCAGCGGTCGTTCGGATGAGCAGTTCTTC. The encoded protein is CASSGRSDEQFF. The chain combines TRBV9 with TRBJ2-1; D ambiguous. The CDR3 is 12 amino acids. Germline CDR1 is SGDLS and CDR2 is YYNGEE. Trimming left V 3 bases short and J 8 bases short, with 9 bases between.

DNA for the CDR3: TGTGCCACCTCGGACAGGAAGACCCAGTACTTC. Encoded protein: CATSDRKTQYF. This chain uses TRBV28 with TRBJ2-5; 7 bases fit TRBD1. The CDR3 has 11 residues. After removal of 10 bases from V and 6 bases from J, the junction contained 5 bases not matched to a gene. Germline V gene data show CDR1 as MDHEN and CDR2 as SYDVKM.

The chain employs TRBV6-1 and TRBJ2-5; D remains unclear. The J call may be mistaken, given a closer DNA end match to TRBJ2-7. The CDR3 is made up of 14 amino acids. Per the germline V gene, CDR1 is MNHNS and CDR2 is SASEGT. The chain's CDR3 is CASSEIDMAYEQYF. The CDR3 DNA sequence: TGTGCCAGCAGTGAAATCGATATGGCCTACGAGCAGTACTTC.

The CDR3 spells CASSRQGYTEAFF. The CDR3 DNA sequence: TGTGCCAGTAGTCGACAGGGGTATACTGAAGCTTTCTTT. The genes are TRBV19 and TRBJ1-1; 8 bases map to TRBD1. Germline CDR1 is LNHDA and CDR2 is SQIVND (reference sequence). V trimming: 5 bases; J trimming: 5 bases; junction bases outside the gene matches: 4. The CDR3 has 13 amino acids. The whole variable domain, remainder taken from reference TRBV19 and TRBJ1-1, is DGGITQSPKYLFRKEGQNVTLSCEQNLNHDAMYWYRQDPGQGLRLIYYSQIVNDFQKGDIAEGYSVSREKKESFPLTVTSAQKNPTAFYLCASSRQGYTEAFFGQGTRLTVV.

This chain joins TRBV27 and TRBJ2-7; unclear D gene. Germline CDR1 is MNHEY and CDR2 is SMNVEV (reference sequence). Trimming removed 0 bases from V and 0 bases from J, with 12 bases in between. The CDR3 covers 16 residues. As DNA, the CDR3 is TGTGCCAGCAGTTTATCGCGAGGTGAAAGCTCCTACGAGCAGTACTTC. It is translated as CASSLSRGESSYEQYF.

J is TRBJ2-7 and V is TRBV19; D may be TRBD1 (6 bases). V was pared by 5 bases and J by 1 base, with 12 bases between. The CDR3 extends over 14 amino acids. Germline CDR1 reads LNHDA; CDR2 reads SQIVND (reference sequence). CDR3 sequence: CASSSSTGSYEQYF. DNA for the CDR3: TGTGCCAGTAGTTCCTCGACAGGATCCTACGAGCAGTACTTC.

The table lists this clone with a count of one. The chain recombines TRBV4-2 with TRBJ2-5; D not resolved. Germline V gene lookup returns CDR1 LGHNA and CDR2 YNFKEQ. Trimming took off 1 base at V and 4 bases at J, with 10 bases between the two ends. CDR3 length: 14 residues. The CDR3: CASSQGRIGETQYF. DNA of the CDR3: TGTGCCAGCAGCCAAGGGCGAATTGGAGAGACCCAGTACTTC.

This clone was found once. V usage is TRBV11-3 and J usage is TRBJ1-1; 9 nucleotides line up with TRBD1. This CDR3 contains 16 residues. CDR1 is SGHNT and CDR2 is YENEEA in the germline V gene. V was pared by 5 bases and J by 5 bases, with 12 bases of the junction left unmatched. Here the CDR3 DNA reads TGTGCCAGCAGCCCAAGTACAGGGGGCGCAGAGACTGAAGCTTTCTTT. This encodes CASSPSTGGAETEAFF. The entire variable domain, with the rest obtained from reference TRBV11-3 and TRBJ1-1, is as follows: EAGVVQSPRYKIIEKKQPVAFWCNPISGHNTLYWYLQNLGQGPELLIRYENEEAVDDSQLPKDRFSAERLKGVDSTLKIQPAELGDSAVYLCASSPSTGGAETEAFFGQGTRLTVV.

This chain links TRBV19 with TRBJ2-7, with D tentatively TRBD1 (5 bases). In germline, CDR1 is LNHDA, CDR2 SQIVND (reference sequence). The CDR3 has 15 amino acids. Between the trimmed V and J ends, which lost 4 bases and 0 bases, there was a span of 13 bases. CDR3 DNA sequence: TGTGCCAGTAGTACGACGACAGATAGCTCCTACGAGCAGTACTTC. It encodes CASSTTTDSSYEQYF. Full variable domain (outside the CDR3, taken from reference TRBV19 and TRBJ2-7): DGGITQSPKYLFRKEGQNVTLSCEQNLNHDAMYWYRQDPGQGLRLIYYSQIVNDFQKGDIAEGYSVSREKKESFPLTVTSAQKNPTAFYLCASSTTTDSSYEQYFGPGTRLTVT.

This chain uses TRBV11-3 with TRBJ1-1; 7 positions agree with TRBD1. The CDR3 has 13 amino acids. CDR1 and CDR2 from the germline V gene are SGHNT and YENEEA. V was clipped by 5 bases and J by 6 bases; unmatched bases: 6. CDR3: CASSITGDSEAFF. The CDR3 DNA sequence: TGTGCCAGCAGCATAACAGGGGACTCTGAAGCTTTCTTT.

This sequence joins TRBV11-2 and TRBJ1-2; D is undetermined. The V gene lost 2 bases and the J gene lost 1 base, with 8 bases spanning the gap. This CDR3 is 14 amino acids long. Germline-derived CDR1 and CDR2 are SGHAT and FQNNGV. The CDR3 sequence is CASSLKGVNYGYTF. CDR3 in DNA: TGTGCCAGCAGCTTAAAGGGCGTTAACTATGGCTACACCTTC.

The chain uses TRBV30 and TRBJ2-7; 9 positions agree with TRBD1. Germline CDR1 and CDR2: GTSNPN and SVGIG (reference sequence). V trimming: 0 bases; J trimming: 9 bases; junction bases outside the gene matches: 9. This CDR3 has 14 amino acids. CDR3: CAWSVSGTGFWQYF. As DNA, the CDR3 is TGTGCCTGGAGTGTATCTGGGACAGGGTTTTGGCAGTACTTC. The full variable domain, its missing parts supplied by reference TRBV30 and TRBJ2-7, is SQTIHQWPATLVQPVGSPLSLECTVEGTSNPNLYWYRQAAGRGLQLLFYSVGIGQISSEVPQNLSASRPQDRQFILSSKKLLLSDSGFYLCAWSVSGTGFWQYFGPGTRLTVT.

The chain recombines TRBV6-1 with TRBJ2-1; 11 bases agree with TRBD2. This CDR3 is built from 17 residues. V shed 2 bases and J 8 bases; nucleotides not matched to a gene: 11. Germline CDR1 MNHNS, CDR2 SASEGT. This CDR3 is CASSEIGGTSGYHEQFF. As DNA, the CDR3 is TGTGCCAGCAGTGAAATAGGCGGGACTAGCGGATATCATGAGCAGTTCTTC.

This chain links TRBV2 with TRBJ1-1; D is possibly TRBD1 (5 bases). Germline V lookup: CDR1 SNHLY, CDR2 FYNNEI. V shed 6 bases and J shed 7 bases, with 9 bases lying between them. The CDR3 runs 11 residues. CDR3 in DNA: TGTGCCAGCAGAGGGGACCTTGAAGCTTTCTTT. Translated: CASRGDLEAFF.

The genes are TRBV7-8 and TRBJ2-3, with D perhaps TRBD2 (5 bases). The CDR3 extends over 13 amino acids. V lost 5 bases to trimming and J lost 6 bases, with 12 bases between them. Per the germline V gene, CDR1 is SGHVS and CDR2 is FQNEAQ. CDR3 amino acids: CASSLAPGDTQYF. CDR3 coding DNA: TGTGCCAGCAGCCTGGCCCCGGGGGATACGCAGTATTTT.

The J gene is TRBJ2-1, the V gene TRBV5-1, with 8 bases fitting TRBD1. Losses at the gene ends were 1 base for V and 8 bases for J; bases not matched to a gene: 8. The V gene's germline CDR1 is SGHRS and CDR2 YFSETQ. The CDR3 runs 15 residues. Here the CDR3 reads CASSLRQGTWDEQFF. CDR3 DNA: TGCGCCAGCAGCTTGAGACAGGGGACATGGGATGAGCAGTTCTTC.

In this sample, this clone turned up once. The CDR3 sequence is CASSPTAGQRNTEAFF. CDR3 sequence (DNA): TGTGCCAGCTCACCAACCGCGGGACAGAGGAACACTGAAGCTTTCTTT. The chain has TRBV18 and TRBJ1-1; 7 bases map to TRBD1. Germline CDR1 reads KGHSH; CDR2 reads LQKENI. The V gene end was trimmed by 2 bases and the J gene end by 1 base; junction bases not matched to a gene: 7. The CDR3 sequence is 16 residues long.

The CDR3 is CASSTGSSYNEQFF. DNA for the CDR3: TGTGCCAGCAGCACAGGGAGCTCCTACAATGAGCAGTTCTTC. J is TRBJ2-1 and V is TRBV6-6; perhaps TRBD1 as D (6 bases). Per the germline V gene, CDR1 is MNHNY and CDR2 is SVGAGI (reference sequence). The CDR3 has 14 amino acids. V lost 6 bases and J lost 0, with 9 bases in between.

A few counts support this clone. The gene calls are TRBV27 and TRBJ2-1; D call uncertain. Trimming stripped 2 bases from V and 7 bases from J, with 9 bases between. CDR3 size: 13 residues. Germline loops: CDR1 MNHEY, CDR2 SMNVEV (reference sequence). The CDR3 coding sequence is TGTGCCAGCAGTTTAGGCCAATGGAATGAGCAGTTCTTC. The encoded protein is CASSLGQWNEQFF.

The chain employs TRBV5-4 and TRBJ2-1; no definite D call. The CDR3 is 11 residues long. The V end lost 4 bases, the J end lost 2 bases, and 1 base lay between the germline ends. Per germline, CDR1 SGHNT and CDR2 YYREEE (reference sequence). CDR3 residues: CASSTYNEQFF. The CDR3 DNA reads TGTGCCAGCAGCACCTACAATGAGCAGTTCTTC.

This chain links TRBV6-1 with TRBJ2-7, with a possible D match to TRBD1 (5 bases). The CDR3 totals 13 residues. Germline values: CDR1 MNHNS, CDR2 SASEGT. Trimming shortened V by 1 base and J by 2 bases, and 6 bases separated the two germline ends. CDR3: CASSEGGTYEQYF. The CDR3 DNA follows: TGTGCCAGCAGTGAAGGGGGCACCTACGAGCAGTACTTC.

Turning to this clone: The identical CDR3 is also encoded by other nucleotide sequences in the sample. The chain has TRBV27 and TRBJ1-1; D is ambiguous. Trimming removed 0 bases from V and 0 bases from J, with 2 bases in between. Germline loops: CDR1 MNHEY, CDR2 SMNVEV (reference sequence). The CDR3 is 13 amino acids. DNA for the CDR3: TGTGCCAGCAGTTTATCCCTGAACACTGAAGCTTTCTTT. Translation: CASSLSLNTEAFF.

The V and J genes are TRBV7-9 and TRBJ2-7, with no clear D. Germline CDR1 reads SEHNR; CDR2 reads FQNEAQ (reference sequence). The V and J ends lost 6 bases and 1 base respectively, with 13 bases between them. The CDR3 loop spans 14 amino acids. DNA for the CDR3: TGTGCCAGCAGTCCCCCGACTGGTTCCTACGAGCAGTACTTC. Amino acids: CASSPPTGSYEQYF.

The chain employs TRBV30 and TRBJ1-1; D call uncertain. CDR3 length equals 11 residues. V lost 3 bases and J 3 bases, leaving 5 bases between the germline ends. Per germline, CDR1 GTSNPN and CDR2 SVGIG (reference sequence). CDR3: CAWRGYTEAFF. CDR3 sequence (DNA): TGTGCCTGGAGGGGATACACTGAAGCTTTCTTT.

V gene TRBV15 combines with J gene TRBJ2-2; no clear D gene. Trimming shortened V by 0 bases and J by 9 bases, and 8 bases separated the two germline ends. The CDR3 consists of 13 residues. Germline-derived CDR1 and CDR2 are LNHNV and YYDKDF (reference sequence). CDR3 residues: CATSRDTFRELFF. CDR3 sequence (DNA): TGTGCCACCAGCAGAGATACATTCCGGGAGCTGTTTTTT.

The chain couples TRBV28 to TRBJ2-6, with no clear D. CDR1 is MDHEN and CDR2 is SYDVKM in the germline V gene. The CDR3 runs to 14 residues. The V end was cut by 7 bases, the J end by 0 bases, with 7 bases between. The CDR3 DNA is TGTGCCAGCAACCCGGACTCTGGGGCCAACGTCCTGACTTTC. It translates to CASNPDSGANVLTF.